This is a list of T cell receptor beta chains from one sample in a study of blood T cell repertoires in COVID-19. Clones were sequenced by immunoSEQ multiplex PCR, and TCRdb holds only the in-frame ones, with some missing. The sample contains around 140,000 clones, 80% to 90% of which appear only once. Sequencing input: peripheral blood. The receptors shown here come from a man aged 50 to 60 with active or convalescent COVID-19. Each CDR3 is given with its conserved first and last residue. The D gene is left open where the match is weak. Not every row has a clone size; where given, it reads once, few, many or a size class.

D,V,J,size,CDR3,DNA
TRBD2,TRBV11-2,TRBJ2-5,-,CASRASGGPYQETQYF,TGTGCCAGCAGGGCTAGCGGGGGCCCGTACCAAGAGACCCAGTACTTC
TRBD1,TRBV7-6,TRBJ1-2,-,CASSQGGFDRGWPGGYTF,TGTGCCAGCAGCCAAGGGGGCTTTGACAGGGGGTGGCCTGGTGGCTACACCTTC
TRBD1,TRBV30,TRBJ2-3,-,CAWSIDRGFLDTQYF,TGTGCCTGGAGTATTGACAGGGGCTTTTTAGATACGCAGTATTTT
TRBD2,TRBV10-3,TRBJ2-7,-,CAISASGSSYEQYF,TGTGCCATCAGTGCTAGCGGGAGCTCCTACGAGCAGTACTTC
-,TRBV28,TRBJ1-1,-,CASSSPVPGNTEAFF,TGTGCCAGCAGTTCCCCTGTGCCCGGGAACACTGAAGCTTTCTTT
TRBD1,TRBV27,TRBJ2-3,-,CASRTGPGILDTQYF,TGTGCCAGCAGGACAGGGCCAGGCATTTTGGATACGCAGTATTTT
TRBD2,TRBV6-6,TRBJ2-5,once,CASSPRVAGQLGEETQYF,TGTGCCAGCAGTCCCCGGGTAGCGGGTCAACTGGGAGAAGAGACCCAGTACTTC
TRBD1,TRBV18,TRBJ2-2,-,CASSAGTENTGELFF,TGTGCCAGCTCGGCCGGGACAGAGAACACCGGGGAGCTGTTTTTT
-,TRBV14,TRBJ2-7,-,CASSRGQPSYEQYF,TGTGCCAGCAGCCGGGGGCAGCCCTCCTACGAGCAGTACTTC
TRBD2,TRBV7-2,TRBJ2-5,-,CASSFGLAGPQETQYF,TGTGCCAGCAGCTTCGGACTAGCGGGCCCCCAAGAGACCCAGTACTTC
TRBD2,TRBV2,TRBJ2-2,-,CASRGPGGLAENTGELFF,TGTGCCAGCCGTGGTCCAGGGGGACTAGCGGAGAACACCGGGGAGCTGTTTTTT
-,TRBV14,TRBJ1-3,-,CASSQERRGSANTIYF,TGTGCCAGCAGCCAAGAAAGGAGAGGCTCTGCGAACACCATATATTTT
-,TRBV5-1,TRBJ1-1,-,CASSLPGVGGEAFF,TGCGCCAGCAGCCTCCCAGGGGTAGGTGGTGAAGCTTTCTTT
TRBD1,TRBV7-2,TRBJ2-3,few,CASNTKTGGTDTQYF,TGTGCCAGCAACACAAAGACAGGGGGAACAGATACGCAGTATTTT
-,TRBV5-6,TRBJ1-2,-,CASSFSDYGYTF,TGTGCCAGCAGCTTTAGTGACTATGGCTACACCTTC
TRBD2,TRBV9,TRBJ2-3,-,CASSAGVFGGGTDTQYF,TGTGCCAGCAGCGCTGGGGTTTTCGGGGGGGGCACAGATACGCAGTATTTT
TRBD2,TRBV10-3,TRBJ2-7,-,CAISLSGGDYEQYF,TGTGCCATCAGTTTAAGCGGGGGGGACTACGAGCAGTACTTC
-,TRBV20-1,TRBJ2-3,-,CSAPIGDTQYF,TGCAGTGCCCCCATCGGGGATACGCAGTATTTT
-,TRBV28,TRBJ1-1,-,CASTLRGGKAFF,TGTGCCAGCACTCTACGGGGAGGGAAAGCTTTCTTT
-,TRBV21-1,TRBJ1-2,-,CASSKGAGYTF,TGTGCCAGCAGCAAAGGAGCTGGCTACACCTTC
-,TRBV28,TRBJ1-3,-,CASSLFAGSGNTIYF,TGTGCCAGCAGTTTATTTGCAGGGTCTGGAAACACCATATATTTT